Below, 7 T cell receptor beta chains from the same sample are listed, as sequenced in a study of blood T cell repertoires in COVID-19. Clones were sequenced by immunoSEQ multiplex PCR, and TCRdb holds only the in-frame ones, with some missing. The sample contains 250,000 to 300,000 clones, roughly 88% of which appear only once. Sequenced input: peripheral blood. Source of these receptors: a woman in her 30s with acute or convalescent COVID-19.

About this clone itself: Relative to the germline gene, one junction end is altered; a read error may explain this. J is TRBJ1-2 and V is TRBV28, with 9 bases aligning to TRBD1. The CDR3 covers 14 residues. The germline CDR1 and CDR2 sequences are MDHEN and SYDVKM. CDR3 region: CASRSDRGNFGYTF. The CDR3 coding sequence is TGTGCCAGCAGGTCGGACAGGGGAAACTTTGGCTACACCTTC.

CDR3 bases: TGCGCCAGCAGCCAGGAGACTAGCGGGGTCTACAATGAGCAGTTCTTC. As protein: CASSQETSGVYNEQFF. This rearrangement joins TRBV4-1 to TRBJ2-1; 11 nucleotides align to TRBD2. V was clipped by 3 bases and J by 3 bases; unmatched bases: 4. The CDR3 length is 16 residues. Germline CDR1 reads MGHRA; CDR2 reads YSYEKL.

This chain connects TRBV29-1 to TRBJ2-3; the D is unclear. The V end was cut by 4 bases, the J end by 5 bases, with 7 bases between. Germline CDR1 SQVTM, CDR2 ANQGSEA. This CDR3 region has 11 residues. This chain's CDR3 is CSVVLVDTQYF. The CDR3 DNA sequence: TGCAGCGTTGTCCTAGTAGATACGCAGTATTTT.

The chain recombines TRBV7-2 with TRBJ2-7; the D is unclear. Trimming stripped 4 bases from V and 6 bases from J, with 7 bases between. CDR1 and CDR2 (germline): SGHTA, FQGNSA. The CDR3 sequence is 11 residues long. CDR3 region: CASSSYGEQYF. The CDR3 DNA sequence: TGTGCCAGCAGCTCCTACGGCGAGCAGTACTTC.

This chain connects TRBV5-4 to TRBJ1-2; D unresolved. This CDR3 comprises 13 residues. The germline gives CDR1 SGHNT, CDR2 YYREEE (reference sequence). Trimming took 4 bases from V and 5 from J, leaving 12 bases between them. This chain's CDR3 is CASSPPGEYGYTF. As DNA, the CDR3 is TGTGCCAGCAGCCCGCCGGGAGAGTATGGCTACACCTTC.

Only a few counts were recorded for this clone. This chain links TRBV24-1 with TRBJ2-3; 7 nucleotides match TRBD1. The J segment lost 1 base and the V segment lost 7 bases, leaving 7 bases of the junction unmatched. The CDR3 covers 15 residues. In germline, CDR1 is KGHDR, CDR2 SFDVKD. The CDR3 sequence is CATSHGGQGTDTQYF. In nucleotides, the CDR3 is TGTGCCACCAGCCACGGTGGACAGGGCACAGATACGCAGTATTTT.

This chain joins TRBV9 and TRBJ2-5; 9 positions match TRBD2. V dropped 2 bases and J dropped 1; count of bases not matched to a gene: 3. Per the germline V gene, CDR1 is SGDLS and CDR2 is YYNGEE. CDR3 length: 15 amino acids. The CDR3 sequence is CASSVSGRRQETQYF. In DNA, the CDR3 is TGTGCCAGCAGCGTCAGCGGGAGGCGCCAAGAGACCCAGTACTTC.